Listed here are 17 T cell receptor beta chains from one sample, sequenced in a study of OX40 agonist ivuxolimab in advanced cancers. Only in-frame clones appear in the TCRdb table, and some are missing; sequencing was by immunoSEQ multiplex PCR. The sample includes over 85,000 clones, roughly 83% of them seen just once. The source was CD4+ or CD8+ T cells sorted from blood, collected in a trial of the OX40 agonist ivuxolimab. The receptors here all came from an adult with an advanced solid tumor such as melanoma, head and neck, liver or kidney cancer.

This chain joins TRBV18 and TRBJ2-7, with D perhaps TRBD2 (6 bases). V was clipped by 3 bases and J by 2 bases, with 11 bases between them. Germline V lookup: CDR1 KGHSH, CDR2 LQKENI. This CDR3 is built from 14 residues. The CDR3 bases are TGTGCCAGCTCACCCCAAGGAGGGGCCTACGAGCAGTACTTC. Its translation is CASSPQGGAYEQYF. Full variable domain (missing parts from reference TRBV18 and TRBJ2-7): NAGVMQNPRHLVRRRGQEARLRCSPMKGHSHVYWYRQLPEEGLKFMVYLQKENIIDESGMPKERFSAEFPKEGPSILRIQQVVRGDSAAYFCASSPQGGAYEQYFGPGTRLTVT.

The rearrangement joins TRBV6-6 to TRBJ2-1; 8 bases match TRBD2. The germline V gene encodes CDR1 MNHNY and CDR2 SVGAGI (reference sequence). The CDR3 consists of 16 residues. V was clipped by 6 bases and J by 0 bases; unmatched bases: 7. The CDR3 sequence is CASRPGLESSYNEQFF. The CDR3, as DNA: TGTGCCAGCAGGCCGGGACTAGAGAGCTCCTACAATGAGCAGTTCTTC.

There are a few counts of this clone. The chain combines TRBV6-1 with TRBJ2-5; 10 nucleotides line up with TRBD1. V shed 6 bases, J shed 5 bases, and the junction held 6 bases outside the gene matches. CDR1 is MNHNS and CDR2 is SASEGT in the germline V gene. This CDR3 is 14 amino acids long. The CDR3 nucleotides read TGTGCCAGCAGCCGGGACAGGGGAATGGAGACCCAGTACTTC. Protein: CASSRDRGMETQYF.

This clone was found a few times. The chain employs TRBV19 and TRBJ2-5, with D unclear. Looked up from germline, CDR1 is LNHDA and CDR2 is SQIVND (reference sequence). The CDR3 totals 13 residues. With 5 bases removed from V and 1 base from J, the gap between germline ends came to 8 bases. CDR3 residues: CASSEAGQETQYF. CDR3 DNA: TGTGCCAGTAGTGAGGCAGGCCAAGAGACCCAGTACTTC. The whole variable domain, remainder taken from reference TRBV19 and TRBJ2-5, is DGGITQSPKYLFRKEGQNVTLSCEQNLNHDAMYWYRQDPGQGLRLIYYSQIVNDFQKGDIAEGYSVSREKKESFPLTVTSAQKNPTAFYLCASSEAGQETQYFGPGTRLLVL.

This rearrangement joins TRBV7-6 to TRBJ2-1; D gene ambiguous. The V end lost 1 base, the J end lost 2 bases, and 9 bases lay between the germline ends. The CDR3 is made up of 15 amino acids. Germline V lookup: CDR1 SGHVS, CDR2 FNYEAQ. The CDR3 protein is CASSLVSGTYNEQFF. The DNA of the CDR3 is TGTGCCAGCAGCTTAGTATCTGGGACCTACAATGAGCAGTTCTTC.

This clone was seen once. This rearrangement joins TRBV14 to TRBJ2-7; D gene unclear. Germline CDR1 reads SGHDN; CDR2 reads FVKESK. This CDR3 comprises 16 residues. Between the trimmed V and J ends, which lost 3 bases and 3 bases, there was a span of 18 bases. CDR3: CASSHKQTQLHYEQYF. DNA of the CDR3: TGTGCCAGCAGCCACAAACAGACACAGTTACACTACGAGCAGTACTTC.

The chain joins TRBV19 to TRBJ2-7, with D possibly being TRBD2 (5 bases). The CDR3 totals 15 residues. The germline CDR1 and CDR2 sequences are LNHDA and SQIVND (reference sequence). The V gene lost 6 bases and the J gene lost 4 bases, with 19 bases spanning the gap. CDR3 in amino acids: CASSKGSGDFYEQYF. The DNA of the CDR3 is TGTGCCAGTAGCAAGGGCAGCGGCGACTTTTACGAGCAGTACTTC.

The gene calls are TRBV2 and TRBJ1-3; D perhaps matches TRBD1 (5 bases). The CDR3 length is 15 residues. V was clipped by 0 bases and J by 0 bases, with 6 bases between them. Germline lookup yields CDR1 SNHLY and CDR2 FYNNEI. The CDR3 DNA is TGTGCCAGCAGTGAAGCGGGGGGCTCTGGAAACACCATATATTTT. This encodes CASSEAGGSGNTIYF.

The rearrangement links TRBV6-6 to TRBJ2-3; TRBD1 agrees at 8 bases. The CDR3 has 15 residues. Germline V gives CDR1 MNHNY, CDR2 SVGAGI (reference sequence). J gave up 1 base and V 4 bases, and 4 bases lay outside the gene matches. The DNA for the CDR3 is TGTGCCAGCAGTTCACCGGGACAGGGCACAGATACGCAGTATTTT. Encoded protein: CASSSPGQGTDTQYF.

The chain combines TRBV11-2 with TRBJ1-1; 8 bases are a match to TRBD1. Germline V gives CDR1 SGHAT, CDR2 FQNNGV. This CDR3 has 16 amino acids. The trim removed 5 bases at V and 2 bases at J, leaving 10 bases unmatched. The CDR3 bases are TGTGCCAGCAGCCGACCCCGGGACAGGTCTAACACTGAAGCTTTCTTT. Residues: CASSRPRDRSNTEAFF.

This chain links TRBV11-1 with TRBJ2-7; a possible D gene is TRBD2 (6 bases). Trimming took 4 bases from V and 3 from J, leaving 16 bases between them. This CDR3 contains 15 residues. The germline gives CDR1 SGHAT, CDR2 FQDESV (reference sequence). In nucleotides, the CDR3 is TGTGCCAGCAGCTCCACCCGCGAGCGGGTCTACGAGCAGTACTTC. This gives the protein CASSSTRERVYEQYF.

The chain carries TRBV27 and TRBJ1-1; D remains unclear. This CDR3 region has 12 residues. Germline assignment: CDR1 MNHEY and CDR2 SMNVEV (reference sequence). V lost 7 bases and J lost 4, with 10 bases in between. In DNA, the CDR3 is TGTGCCAGCAACAGTATTGGCACTGAAGCTTTCTTT. Translating it yields CASNSIGTEAFF.

This clone was picked up a small number of times. The chain carries TRBV5-4 and TRBJ1-1; 8 bases are shared with TRBD1. The CDR3 consists of 14 residues. Germline CDR1 SGHNT, CDR2 YYREEE (reference sequence). The J segment lost 6 bases and the V segment lost 4 bases, leaving 8 bases of the junction unmatched. Here the CDR3 reads CASSQDRGVPEAFF. The CDR3 region has the DNA TGTGCCAGCAGCCAAGACAGGGGAGTTCCTGAAGCTTTCTTT. Based on the CDR3 plus reference TRBV5-4 and TRBJ1-1, the full variable domain is ETGVTQSPTHLIKTRGQQVTLRCSSQSGHNTVSWYQQALGQGPQFIFQYYREEENGRGNFPPRFSGLQFPNYSSELNVNALELDDSALYLCASSQDRGVPEAFFGQGTRLTVV.

The chain has TRBV6-1 and TRBJ2-3; tentative D call: TRBD1 (5 bases). Deletions cut 7 bases from V and 2 bases from J, with 13 bases between. Germline V gene data show CDR1 as MNHNS and CDR2 as SASEGT. This CDR3 has 14 residues. In nucleotides, the CDR3 is TGTGCCAGCACCAAACCGACAGCCACAGATACGCAGTATTTT. Translating it yields CASTKPTATDTQYF.

This chain uses TRBV6-5 with TRBJ2-3; D gene uncertain. CDR1 is MNHEY and CDR2 is SVGAGI in the germline V gene. With 2 bases removed from V and 0 bases from J, the gap between germline ends came to 12 bases. The CDR3 is 16 amino acids. The CDR3 region is CASSYRVGRSTDTQYF. The CDR3, as DNA: TGTGCCAGCAGTTACCGGGTGGGCCGAAGCACAGATACGCAGTATTTT.

This chain links TRBV28 with TRBJ2-7; D is possibly TRBD1 (6 bases). Trimming shortened V by 5 bases and J by 4 bases, and 12 bases separated the two germline ends. Per germline, CDR1 MDHEN and CDR2 SYDVKM. This CDR3 is built from 13 residues. CDR3 residues: CASSPTGRYEQYF. CDR3 sequence (DNA): TGTGCCAGCAGTCCAACAGGGCGGTACGAGCAGTACTTC.

This clone was observed a handful of times. The rearrangement links TRBV30 to TRBJ1-4; D gene uncertain. This CDR3 has 12 residues. V lost 1 base and J lost 0, with 0 bases in between. Germline V CDR1 and CDR2: GTSNPN, SVGIG (reference sequence). The CDR3 here is CAWSATNEKLFF. DNA of the CDR3: TGTGCCTGGAGTGCAACTAATGAAAAACTGTTTTTT.